This passage covers 31 T cell receptor beta chains from one sample sequenced in a study of regulatory T cells in long-lasting Graves disease. Researchers made TCR beta libraries by using iRepertoire HTBI primers and running Arm-PCR on CDR3 regions. One entry per CDR3 protein results from TCRdb running MiXCR on the multiplex PCR reads. The sample lists about 220,000 distinct CDR3 sequences, approximately 18% occurring once. Time point given: newly diagnosed GD, antithyroid drugs for less than 3 months. With RNA extracted from PBMCs as input, the TCR library was made. This sample was also put to use in a study of T cells in Graves' hyperthyroidism and ophthalmopathy.

The specimen comprised peripheral blood mononuclear cells (PBMCs), sampled at new diagnosis, from a patient treated with antithyroid drugs. The receptors were gathered from a woman younger than 45 with Graves disease.

The table lists this clonotype with a few counts. The chain has TRBV7-8 and TRBJ2-2, with 8 nucleotides matching TRBD2. V lost 5 bases, J lost 6 bases, and 14 bases stayed unmatched. The CDR3 is made up of 17 amino acids. In germline, CDR1 is SGHVS, CDR2 FQNEAQ. Here the CDR3 DNA reads TGTGCCAGCAGCCCAAGGGACATAGCGGGATTCGCCGGGGAGCTGTTTTTT. This sequence encodes CASSPRDIAGFAGELFF.

This clonotype was recorded at least ten times. The genes are TRBV30 and TRBJ2-3; D is tentatively TRBD1 or TRBD2 (5 bases each). V dropped 0 bases and J dropped 9 bases, with 10 bases sitting between them. This CDR3 is 12 amino acids long. Germline CDR1 GTSNPN, CDR2 SVGIG (reference sequence). CDR3 sequence reads: CAWSVEGPTQYF. The CDR3 nucleotides read TGTGCCTGGAGTGTAGAGGGACCAACGCAGTATTTT.

This clonotype showed up many times. This sequence joins TRBV11-3 and TRBJ1-3; maybe TRBD1 (5 bases). CDR3 size: 14 residues. V was pared by 4 bases and J by 2 bases, with 9 bases between. CDR1 is SGHNT, CDR2 YENEEA, per germline. The CDR3 reads CASSSPGPGNTIYF. The CDR3 nucleotides read TGTGCCAGCAGCTCCCCGGGGCCTGGAAACACCATATATTTT. The full variable domain, with the rest looked up from reference TRBV11-3 and TRBJ1-3, is EAGVVQSPRYKIIEKKQPVAFWCNPISGHNTLYWYLQNLGQGPELLIRYENEEAVDDSQLPKDRFSAERLKGVDSTLKIQPAELGDSAVYLCASSSPGPGNTIYFGEGSWLTVV.

About this clonotype itself: This may stem from a read error, because a much larger clone lies one nucleotide away. The rearrangement uses TRBV5-4 and TRBJ1-1; D possibly corresponds to TRBD1 (5 bases). Germline lookup yields CDR1 SGHNT and CDR2 YYREEE (reference sequence). The CDR3 runs to 13 residues. CDR3 sequence reads: CASSLLQETETFF. CDR3 nucleotides: TGTGCCAGCAGCCTATTACAGGAGACTGAAACTTTCTTT.

J is TRBJ2-7 and V is TRBV5-1; maybe TRBD1 (6 bases). Per the germline V gene, CDR1 is SGHRS and CDR2 is YFSETQ. The CDR3 runs to 14 residues. V shed 4 bases and J shed 4 bases, with 15 bases lying between them. Here the CDR3 DNA reads TGCGCCAGCAGCAAAACAGGGAATTGGTACGAGCAGTACTTC. Translating it yields CASSKTGNWYEQYF.

The genes are TRBV28 and TRBJ1-6; TRBD1 is a possible D gene (5 bases). Trimming took 3 bases from V and 12 from J, leaving 9 bases between them. CDR3 length: 12 residues. From germline, CDR1 is MDHEN and CDR2 SYDVKM. The CDR3 nucleotides read TGTGCCAGCAGTTTGGGGCCGAAACCCCTCCACTTT. This encodes CASSLGPKPLHF.

There are many counts of this clonotype. The rearrangement uses TRBV30 and TRBJ1-6, with 7 bases fitting TRBD1. CDR1 is GTSNPN and CDR2 is SVGIG in the germline V gene (reference sequence). CDR3 length: 15 residues. The V and J ends lost 1 base and 8 bases, in that order; junction bases with no gene match: 8. This chain's CDR3 is CAWSGRQGSHSPLHF. The CDR3 DNA sequence: TGTGCCTGGAGTGGACGACAGGGTTCCCATTCACCCCTCCACTTT.

Worth noting for this clonotype: A read error may produce the germline difference seen at one junction end. The chain combines TRBV14 with TRBJ1-5; D gene ambiguous. The CDR3 runs to 17 residues. Germline-derived CDR1 and CDR2 are SGHDN and FVKESK. The chain's CDR3 is CASSQDRRGLSSQPQHF. CDR3 nucleotides: TGTGCCAGCAGCCAAGACAGGAGAGGACTTAGCAGTCAGCCCCAGCATTTT.

This clonotype occurred many times. The rearrangement links TRBV5-5 to TRBJ2-1; tentatively, D is TRBD2 (5 bases). The CDR3 has 14 residues. CDR1 and CDR2 from the germline V gene are SGHKS and YYEKEE (reference sequence). V gave up 4 bases and J gave up 8 bases, with 16 bases separating them. CDR3 residues: CASSKARRSDEQFF. DNA for the CDR3: TGTGCCAGCAGCAAGGCCAGGAGGTCGGATGAGCAGTTCTTC.

The sample holds many counts of this clonotype. One end of the junction varies from germline; a read error may be responsible. V usage is TRBV10-2 and J usage is TRBJ1-1, with 8 bases that match TRBD1. The germline V gene encodes CDR1 WSHSY and CDR2 SAAADI. The CDR3 has 12 amino acids. DNA of the CDR3: TGTGCCAGCAGTGTAGGACAGGGTGAAGCTTTCTTT. It is translated as CASSVGQGEAFF.

To note about this clonotype: A much larger clonotype is one base distant, so this may be a read error. The chain couples TRBV20-1 to TRBJ2-5; D is undetermined. TRBJ2-1 matches the DNA end more closely, so the J call is doubtful. Germline V CDR1 and CDR2: DFQATT, SNEGSKA (reference sequence). The CDR3 extends over 12 amino acids. The CDR3: CSAGDGYNEQFF. The CDR3 nucleotides read TGCAGTGCTGGAGATGGGTACAATGAGCAGTTCTTC.

Notes on this clonotype: It is likely a read error: a sequence one base away is far more abundant. For the CDR3, the DNA is TGTGCCAGCAGCCCGACTAGCGGGGGGGCAGTCGGTGAGACCCAGTTCTTC. Translation: CASSPTSGGAVGETQFF. The chain is built from TRBV9 and TRBJ2-1; 14 bases line up with TRBD2. J was trimmed by 13 bases and V by 4 bases; bases with no gene match: 16. CDR3 size: 17 residues. The germline V gene has CDR1 SGDLS and CDR2 YYNGEE.

This clonotype was observed at least ten times. This chain links TRBV11-1 with TRBJ1-1; D unclear. The length of the CDR3 is 12 residues. CDR1 is SGHAT and CDR2 is FQDESV in the germline V gene (reference sequence). V lost 6 bases and J lost 6, with 11 bases in between. DNA for the CDR3: TGTGCCAGCAGAGGGTGGTCAGCTGAAGCTTTCTTT. The encoded protein is CASRGWSAEAFF.

There are many counts of this clonotype. The V call is TRBV6-4, the J call TRBJ2-3; 9 bases are a match to TRBD2. Germline loops: CDR1 MRHNA, CDR2 SNTAGT. V shed 3 bases and J 5 bases; nucleotides not matched to a gene: 3. This CDR3 is built from 14 residues. In nucleotides, the CDR3 is TGTGCCAGCAGTGAGGCGGGAGGGAGAGATACGCAGTATTTT. Residues: CASSEAGGRDTQYF.

This clonotype was observed many times. This chain uses TRBV20-1 with TRBJ1-1; a possible D gene is TRBD1 (6 bases). The length of the CDR3 is 15 residues. Germline CDR1 and CDR2: DFQATT and SNEGSKA (reference sequence). Between the trimmed V and J ends, which lost 5 bases and 5 bases, there was a span of 21 bases. The CDR3 nucleotides read TGCAGTGCTGAAAGTCTACAGGGAGGACGGACTGAAGCTTTCTTT. Translated, it gives CSAESLQGGRTEAFF.

This clonotype was observed at least ten times. This chain links TRBV6-1 with TRBJ1-2; unclear D gene. CDR3 length equals 12 residues. Germline CDR1 is MNHNS and CDR2 is SASEGT. V gave up 4 bases and J gave up 4 bases, with 7 bases separating them. Here the CDR3 DNA reads TGTGCCAGCAGTGCAGTAGTCTATGGCTACACCTTC. Amino acids: CASSAVVYGYTF.

This clonotype was detected ten times or more. The gene calls are TRBV10-3 and TRBJ1-2; 10 positions match TRBD1. The junction had 4 bases not matched to a gene; V was cut back by 6 bases and J by 3 bases. This CDR3 has 14 residues. Germline assignment: CDR1 ENHRY and CDR2 SYGVKD. The chain's CDR3 is CAIRRTGGDYGYTF. Here the CDR3 DNA reads TGTGCCATCAGGCGGACAGGGGGGGACTATGGCTACACCTTC.

This clonotype was found many times. CDR3 region: CASSSSNTGELFF. The CDR3 DNA reads TGTGCCAGCAGTTCCTCAAACACCGGGGAGCTGTTTTTT. This chain connects TRBV12-3 or TRBV12-4 to TRBJ2-2; D uncertain. This CDR3 has 13 amino acids. Trimming left V 4 bases short and J 2 bases short, with 5 bases between.

This clonotype was counted at least ten times. This chain connects TRBV3-1 to TRBJ2-7, with D possibly being TRBD1 or TRBD2 (7 bases each). V lost 6 bases and J lost 4, with 10 bases in between. Per germline, CDR1 LGHDT and CDR2 YNNKEL (reference sequence). This CDR3 is 12 amino acids long. The CDR3 region is CASSQGGYEQYF. The CDR3 bases are TGTGCCAGCAGTCAGGGGGGGTACGAGCAGTACTTC.

The chain carries TRBV28 and TRBJ2-1; 7 nucleotides match TRBD2. The junction had 17 bases not matched to a gene; V was cut back by 5 bases and J by 10 bases. The CDR3 spans 16 residues. CDR1 is MDHEN and CDR2 is SYDVKM in the germline V gene. The CDR3 DNA follows: TGTGCCAGCAGTCCTTCCCGACTGGCGGGAGCGAGGGAGCAGTTCTTC. This translates into CASSPSRLAGAREQFF.

The genes are TRBV2 and TRBJ2-3, with 13 bases lining up with TRBD2. The CDR3 consists of 18 residues. The J segment lost 8 bases and the V segment lost 0 bases, leaving 11 bases of the junction unmatched. The V gene's germline CDR1 is SNHLY and CDR2 FYNNEI. The CDR3 loop is CASSEAVLAGGVLGTQYF. CDR3 bases: TGTGCCAGCAGTGAAGCTGTACTAGCGGGGGGGGTTCTGGGTACGCAGTATTTT. Supplemented by reference TRBV2 and TRBJ2-3, the full variable domain reads EPEVTQTPSHQVTQMGQEVILRCVPISNHLYFYWYRQILGQKVEFLVSFYNNEISEKSEIFDDQFSVERPDGSNFTLKIRSTKLEDSAMYFCASSEAVLAGGVLGTQYFGPGTRLTVL.

This chain uses TRBV11-3 with TRBJ2-6; the D call may be TRBD1 or TRBD2 (5 bases each). Germline-derived CDR1 and CDR2 are SGHNT and YENEEA. Between the trimmed V and J ends, which lost 1 base and 0 bases, there was a span of 13 bases. This CDR3 has 18 amino acids. CDR3 amino acids: CASSLGGGKGSGANVLTF. CDR3 sequence (DNA): TGTGCCAGCAGCTTAGGTGGGGGAAAGGGCTCTGGGGCCAACGTCCTGACTTTC.

This clonotype came up a few times. V and J are TRBV6-2 or TRBV6-3 and TRBJ1-1; D possibly corresponds to TRBD1 (5 bases). Germline V gives CDR1 MNHEY, CDR2 SVGEGT. The CDR3 spans 14 residues. With 5 bases removed from V and 2 bases from J, the gap between germline ends came to 12 bases. Here the CDR3 DNA reads TGTGCCAGCAGTCGGGGGGGGATTAACACTGAAGCTTTCTTT. Protein sequence: CASSRGGINTEAFF.

The table lists this clonotype with many counts. V and J are TRBV7-9 and TRBJ2-2; D unresolved. Deletions cut 3 bases from V and 0 bases from J, with 5 bases between. CDR1 is SEHNR, CDR2 FQNEAQ, per germline (reference sequence). The CDR3 extends over 14 amino acids. The chain's CDR3 is CASSLAANTGELFF. The CDR3 DNA is TGTGCCAGCAGCTTGGCGGCGAACACCGGGGAGCTGTTTTTT. Complete variable domain (other parts from reference TRBV7-9 and TRBJ2-2): DTGVSQNPRHKITKRGQNVTFRCDPISEHNRLYWYRQTLGQGPEFLTYFQNEAQLEKSRLLSDRFSAERPKGSFSTLEIQRTEQGDSAMYLCASSLAANTGELFFGEGSRLTVL.

The rearrangement uses TRBV27 and TRBJ2-2; TRBD2 matches at 9 bases. This CDR3 spans 21 amino acids. V shed 5 bases and J 5 bases; nucleotides not matched to a gene: 24. Looked up from germline, CDR1 is MNHEY and CDR2 is SMNVEV (reference sequence). The CDR3 reads CASSPLSSPAGGTSRTGELFF. The CDR3 nucleotides read TGTGCCAGCAGTCCATTATCCTCTCCAGCGGGAGGAACATCGAGGACCGGGGAGCTGTTTTTT.

To note about this clonotype: A read error is likely here: a far larger clone is one base away. The chain links TRBV6-2 or TRBV6-3 to TRBJ2-3; TRBD2 is a possible D gene (6 bases). CDR1 and CDR2 from the germline V gene are MNHEY and SVGEGT. The CDR3 has 13 residues. The V gene lost 8 bases and the J gene lost 2 bases, with 11 bases spanning the gap. CDR3 coding DNA: TGTGCCAGCGGGGGGACCCTCACAGATACGCAGTATTTT. Encoded protein: CASGGTLTDTQYF.

This clonotype was picked up many times. V usage is TRBV7-8 and J usage is TRBJ2-7; 8 nucleotides match TRBD1. There are 14 residues in the CDR3. Germline-derived CDR1 and CDR2 are SGHVS and FQNEAQ. J gave up 3 bases and V 1 base, and 2 bases lay outside the gene matches. The CDR3 DNA sequence: TGTGCCAGCAGCTTAGGTGGACAGGGCTACGAGCAGTACTTC. Translation gives CASSLGGQGYEQYF.

This clonotype was seen ten or more times. The rearrangement joins TRBV27 to TRBJ1-2, with D maybe TRBD1 (5 bases). Germline V gene lookup returns CDR1 MNHEY and CDR2 SMNVEV (reference sequence). The ends were cut back, 6 bases at V and 4 bases at J, with 18 bases in the middle. The CDR3 extends over 15 amino acids. The CDR3 DNA is TGTGCCAGCAGAACTGTTCCCGGGACTTCCTATGGCTACACCTTC. It encodes CASRTVPGTSYGYTF.

Concerning this clonotype: One junction end disagrees with the germline gene, perhaps due to a read error. CDR3 nucleotides: TGCAGTGCTAGCTACAGTAGTAATGAAGAACTGTTTTTT. It is translated as CSASYSSNEELFF. The J gene is TRBJ1-4, the V gene TRBV20-1; no clear D gene. Looked up from germline, CDR1 is DFQATT and CDR2 is SNEGSKA (reference sequence). This CDR3 region has 13 residues.

This clonotype was seen at least ten times. The chain recombines TRBV6-5 with TRBJ1-1, with D uncertain. This CDR3 has 14 residues. The germline gives CDR1 MNHEY, CDR2 SVGAGI. V shed 4 bases and J shed 7 bases, with 16 bases lying between them. This chain's CDR3 is CASSSRTDFNEAFF. In DNA form, the CDR3 reads TGTGCCAGCAGTTCTAGGACCGACTTTAATGAAGCTTTCTTT.

In this sample, this clonotype turned up many times. The chain recombines TRBV27 with TRBJ2-7; tentative D call: TRBD1 (5 bases). The CDR3 extends over 17 amino acids. Germline V lookup: CDR1 MNHEY, CDR2 SMNVEV (reference sequence). The V and J ends lost 2 bases and 1 base respectively, with 18 bases between them. As DNA, the CDR3 is TGTGCCAGCAGTTTAAGGGGCAGGGCCTCCTCTTCCTACGAGCAGTACTTC. Encoded protein: CASSLRGRASSSYEQYF.